Each of the 24 T cell receptor beta chains below was sequenced from the same sample in a study of blood T cell repertoires in COVID-19. Libraries were prepared by immunoSEQ multiplex PCR; TCRdb keeps only in-frame clonotypes and omits some of them. The sample consists of roughly 400,000 clones, around 87% of them appearing once. Sequenced material: PBMCs or T cells enriched from blood (not recorded which). The receptors here all came from a man in his thirties or forties who had recovered from COVID-19.

The chain couples TRBV29-1 to TRBJ2-1, with D hard to call. From germline, CDR1 is SQVTM and CDR2 ANQGSEA. The CDR3 totals 11 residues. The ends were cut back, 7 bases at V and 4 bases at J, with 8 bases in the middle. The CDR3 protein is CSGQRYNEQFF. Here the CDR3 DNA reads TGCAGCGGGCAGAGGTACAATGAGCAGTTCTTC.

The chain links TRBV5-1 to TRBJ2-7, with TRBD1 matching 7 bases. The germline V gene has CDR1 SGHRS and CDR2 YFSETQ. The J segment lost 3 bases and the V segment lost 4 bases, leaving 10 bases of the junction unmatched. CDR3 size: 15 residues. Here the CDR3 reads CASSPTGTDYYEQYF. The CDR3 DNA is TGCGCCAGCAGCCCCACTGGGACAGACTACTACGAGCAGTACTTC.

The chain links TRBV4-1 to TRBJ1-2; tentative D call: TRBD1 (5 bases). In germline, CDR1 is MGHRA, CDR2 YSYEKL. The CDR3 sequence is 13 residues long. V lost 6 bases and J lost 2, with 10 bases in between. Here the CDR3 DNA reads TGCGCCAGCAGTCCACAGGCCAACTATGGCTACACCTTC. Amino acids: CASSPQANYGYTF.

This chain joins TRBV7-6 and TRBJ1-2; perhaps TRBD1 as D (6 bases). There are 13 residues in the CDR3. Germline CDR1 is SGHVS and CDR2 is FNYEAQ. V was cut by 5 bases and J by 5 bases, with 12 bases left in between. The CDR3 sequence is CASSPTGQYGYTF. The CDR3 region has the DNA TGTGCCAGCAGCCCGACAGGCCAATATGGCTACACCTTC.

The gene calls are TRBV24-1 and TRBJ2-1; a weak D match, TRBD2 (6 bases). V lost 9 bases, J lost 6 bases, and 8 bases lay in between. The germline CDR1 and CDR2 sequences are KGHDR and SFDVKD. The CDR3 totals 11 residues. The CDR3 region has the DNA TGTGCCACCGCGGGGATCAATGAGCAGTTCTTC. This codes for CATAGINEQFF.

Written as DNA, the CDR3 is TGTGCCAGCAGCTTCCGAGGGACCTACAATGAGCAGTTCTTC. Its protein product is CASSFRGTYNEQFF. The chain couples TRBV13 to TRBJ2-1; D might be TRBD2 (5 bases). V shed 3 bases and J shed 2 bases, with 8 bases lying between them. CDR1 is PRHDT, CDR2 FYEKMQ, per germline (reference sequence). The CDR3 sequence is 14 residues long.

The chain couples TRBV30 to TRBJ2-1; possible D gene TRBD2, 6 bases. CDR1 and CDR2 from the germline V gene are GTSNPN and SVGIG (reference sequence). The germline V and J ends were trimmed by 3 bases and 12 bases, with 18 bases remaining between them. The CDR3 loop spans 13 amino acids. For the CDR3, the DNA is TGTGCCTGGAGGGGGGACTCCCCGATAAGGCAGTTCTTC. This encodes CAWRGDSPIRQFF.

The rearrangement joins TRBV4-2 to TRBJ1-3; tentatively, D is TRBD1 (6 bases). Germline V lookup: CDR1 LGHNA, CDR2 YNFKEQ. The CDR3 sequence is 15 residues long. V dropped 2 bases and J dropped 1 base, with 9 bases sitting between them. Written as DNA, the CDR3 is TGTGCCAGCAGCCAAACAACAGGGTCTGGAAACACCATATATTTT. Its protein is CASSQTTGSGNTIYF.

Here the CDR3 reads CASSPDRANSPLHF. DNA of the CDR3: TGTGCCAGCAGTCCAGACAGGGCGAATTCACCCCTCCACTTT. The chain joins TRBV2 to TRBJ1-6; 7 bases are shared with TRBD1. V gave up 5 bases and J gave up 7 bases; unmatched junction bases: 5. CDR1 is SNHLY and CDR2 is FYNNEI in the germline V gene. The CDR3 has 14 amino acids.

This rearrangement joins TRBV6-6 to TRBJ2-2, with 14 positions matching TRBD2. Germline CDR1 reads MNHNY; CDR2 reads SVGAGI (reference sequence). The CDR3 extends over 16 amino acids. The V segment lost 7 bases and the J segment 4 bases; nucleotides outside the gene matches: 5. CDR3: CASTRLAGGFTGELFF. In nucleotides, the CDR3 is TGTGCCAGCACTCGACTAGCGGGAGGGTTCACCGGGGAGCTGTTTTTT.

The chain employs TRBV10-3 and TRBJ2-1; a weak D match, TRBD2 (5 bases). In germline, CDR1 is ENHRY, CDR2 SYGVKD. V lost 2 bases, J lost 5 bases, and 10 bases lay in between. The CDR3 has 14 amino acids. The CDR3 is CAISEPTIDNEQFF. In DNA, the CDR3 is TGTGCCATCAGTGAGCCGACTATCGACAATGAGCAGTTCTTC.

The V gene is TRBV30, the J gene TRBJ2-7; 10 nucleotides line up with TRBD1. This CDR3 is 14 amino acids long. The trim removed 3 bases at V and 3 bases at J, leaving 5 bases unmatched. Germline-derived CDR1 and CDR2 are GTSNPN and SVGIG (reference sequence). This chain's CDR3 is CAWSRDRGNYEQYF. CDR3 in DNA: TGTGCCTGGAGCCGGGACAGGGGAAACTACGAGCAGTACTTC.

A remark on this clone: The DNA is left out, because the CDR3 cannot be placed on it with certainty; the CDR3 is given as TCRdb lists it. The V gene is TRBV30, the J gene TRBJ2-3; the D call TRBD1 from the table was never checked on the DNA. The CDR3 totals 14 residues, both ends included. Germline V gene lookup returns CDR1 GTSNPN and CDR2 SVGIG (reference sequence). This CDR3 is CAWVGQGTPHMKYF.

CDR3: CASSSPGGRVGNIQYF. In DNA, the CDR3 is TGTGCCAGCAGTTCCCCGGGAGGGAGGGTGGGAAACATTCAGTACTTC. The V call is TRBV6-5, the J call TRBJ2-4; 8 nucleotides align to TRBD2. Germline trimming cut 4 bases from V and 6 bases from J; bases unmatched to any gene: 11. From germline, CDR1 is MNHEY and CDR2 SVGAGI. The CDR3 runs to 16 residues.

Regarding this clone: This sample also contains other DNA sequences that code for the same CDR3. The chain couples TRBV7-8 to TRBJ2-7, with a possible D match to TRBD1 (5 bases). The V and J ends lost 2 bases and 4 bases respectively, with 9 bases between them. The CDR3 runs to 13 residues. Germline CDR1 SGHVS, CDR2 FQNEAQ. CDR3 bases: TGTGCCAGCAGCTTATCAGGGTCTTACGAGCAGTACTTC. It yields the protein CASSLSGSYEQYF.

The genes are TRBV4-1 and TRBJ1-5, with D perhaps matching TRBD1 (6 bases). Germline assignment: CDR1 MGHRA and CDR2 YSYEKL. The CDR3 runs 14 residues. V lost 2 bases to trimming and J lost 7 bases, with 12 bases between them. DNA for the CDR3: TGCGCCAGCAGCCAACTTAGGACAGTGCAGCCCCAGCATTTT. Translated, it gives CASSQLRTVQPQHF.

J is TRBJ2-7 and V is TRBV5-1; TRBD1 agrees at 8 bases. Per the germline V gene, CDR1 is SGHRS and CDR2 is YFSETQ. With 4 bases clipped from V and 2 bases from J, the junction kept 5 bases outside the gene matches. This CDR3 spans 14 amino acids. The CDR3 is CASSEGQGAYEQYF. As DNA, the CDR3 is TGCGCCAGCAGCGAAGGACAGGGAGCCTACGAGCAGTACTTC.

The rearrangement joins TRBV28 to TRBJ2-1, with 8 nucleotides matching TRBD1. V was pared by 6 bases and J by 5 bases, with 0 bases of the junction left unmatched. Per the germline V gene, CDR1 is MDHEN and CDR2 is SYDVKM. CDR3 length: 12 residues. CDR3 in DNA: TGTGCCAGCAGGACAGGGGACAATGAGCAGTTCTTC. This sequence encodes CASRTGDNEQFF.

The V and J genes are TRBV3-1 (or the pseudogene TRBV3-2) and TRBJ1-1; TRBD1 matches at 7 bases. CDR1 is LGHDT, CDR2 YNNKEL, per germline (reference sequence). Trimming took 1 base from V and 1 from J; bases not matched to a gene: 15. This CDR3 contains 19 residues. CDR3 protein: CASSQGRRTGRDPNTEAFF. CDR3 in DNA: TGTGCCAGCAGCCAAGGGCGGCGGACAGGTCGGGATCCGAACACTGAAGCTTTCTTT.

The table lists this clone with a count of one. The genes are TRBV6-5 and TRBJ1-4; no clear D gene. Germline assignment: CDR1 MNHEY and CDR2 SVGAGI. The CDR3 runs to 14 residues. V dropped 6 bases and J dropped 2 bases, with 10 bases sitting between them. Here the CDR3 DNA reads TGTGCCAGCAGCCCGACTGTTACTAATGAAAAACTGTTTTTT. Its protein product is CASSPTVTNEKLFF.

The rearrangement links TRBV10-1 to TRBJ2-1, with 11 bases aligning to TRBD2. Germline values: CDR1 WNHNN, CDR2 SYGVQD (reference sequence). The CDR3 is made up of 16 amino acids. V lost 2 bases, J lost 9 bases, and 9 bases stayed unmatched. The CDR3 coding sequence is TGCGCCAGCAGTGAGGTCGTAGCGGGAGGGCTCACTGAGCAGTTCTTC. It is translated as CASSEVVAGGLTEQFF.

The genes are TRBV28 and TRBJ1-1, with 8 bases aligning to TRBD1. This CDR3 has 12 amino acids. In germline, CDR1 is MDHEN, CDR2 SYDVKM. J gave up 4 bases and V 10 bases, and 5 bases lay outside the gene matches. CDR3 nucleotides: TGTGCCACCGACAGGGGCGGCACTGAAGCTTTCTTT. This gives the protein CATDRGGTEAFF.

In this sample, this clone turned up once. Other nucleotide sequences from this sample produce the same CDR3. This sequence joins TRBV3-1 (or the pseudogene TRBV3-2) and TRBJ2-7, with TRBD1 identical over 9 bases. The CDR3 runs 15 residues. J was trimmed by 4 bases and V by 3 bases; bases with no gene match: 7. CDR1 and CDR2 from the germline V gene are LGHDT and YNNKEL (reference sequence). The CDR3: CASSQAGTGPYEQYF. CDR3 nucleotide sequence: TGTGCCAGCAGCCAGGCCGGGACAGGGCCATACGAGCAGTACTTC.

J is TRBJ1-5 and V is TRBV28, with 11 bases identical to TRBD1. The ends lost 5 bases at V and 0 bases at J; junction bases unmatched: 6. The germline V gene encodes CDR1 MDHEN and CDR2 SYDVKM. This CDR3 has 17 residues. The CDR3 DNA reads TGTGCCAGCAGTACGGGACAGGGGGGGGTTAGCAATCAGCCCCAGCATTTT. Translating gives CASSTGQGGVSNQPQHF.